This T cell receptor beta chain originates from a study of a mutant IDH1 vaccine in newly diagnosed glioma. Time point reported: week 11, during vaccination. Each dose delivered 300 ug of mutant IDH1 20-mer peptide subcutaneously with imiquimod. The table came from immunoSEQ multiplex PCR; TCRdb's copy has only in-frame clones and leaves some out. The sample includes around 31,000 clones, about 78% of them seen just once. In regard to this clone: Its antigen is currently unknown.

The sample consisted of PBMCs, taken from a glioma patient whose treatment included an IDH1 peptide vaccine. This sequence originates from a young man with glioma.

Written as DNA, the CDR3 is TGTGCCAGCAGCTTAGGGTCGGGTTGGTCGAAGCCCCAGCATTTT. It encodes CASSLGSGWSKPQHF. The rearrangement links TRBV13 to TRBJ1-5; no definite D call. The CDR3 spans 15 residues. V was pared by 0 bases and J by 8 bases, with 14 bases between. The germline gives CDR1 PRHDT, CDR2 FYEKMQ (reference sequence).